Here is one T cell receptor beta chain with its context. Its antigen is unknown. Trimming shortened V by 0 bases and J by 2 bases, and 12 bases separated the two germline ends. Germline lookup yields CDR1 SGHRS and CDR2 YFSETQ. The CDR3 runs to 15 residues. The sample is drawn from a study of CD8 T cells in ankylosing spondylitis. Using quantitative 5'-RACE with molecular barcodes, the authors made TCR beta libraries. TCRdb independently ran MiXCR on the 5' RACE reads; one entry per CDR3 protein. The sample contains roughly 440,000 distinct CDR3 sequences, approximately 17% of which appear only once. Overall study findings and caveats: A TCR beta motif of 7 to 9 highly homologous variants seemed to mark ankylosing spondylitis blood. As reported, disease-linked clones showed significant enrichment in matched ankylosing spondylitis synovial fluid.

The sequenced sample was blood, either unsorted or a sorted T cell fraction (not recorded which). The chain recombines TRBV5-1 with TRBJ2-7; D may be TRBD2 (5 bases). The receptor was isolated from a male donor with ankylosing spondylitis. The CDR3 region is CASSLADAAAYEQYF. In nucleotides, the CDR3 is TGCGCCAGCAGCTTGGCCGATGCAGCGGCCTACGAGCAGTACTTC.